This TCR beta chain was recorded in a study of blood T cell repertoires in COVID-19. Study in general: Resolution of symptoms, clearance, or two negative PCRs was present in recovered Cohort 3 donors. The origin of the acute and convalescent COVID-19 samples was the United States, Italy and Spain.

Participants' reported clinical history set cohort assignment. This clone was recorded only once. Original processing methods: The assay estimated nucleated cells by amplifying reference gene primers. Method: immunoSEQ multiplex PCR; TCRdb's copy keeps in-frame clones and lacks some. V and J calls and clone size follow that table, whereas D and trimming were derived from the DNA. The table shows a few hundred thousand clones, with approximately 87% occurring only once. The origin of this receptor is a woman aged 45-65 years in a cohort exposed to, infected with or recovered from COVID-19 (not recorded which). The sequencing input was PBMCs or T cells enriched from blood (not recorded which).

CDR3 sequence reads: CASSASVEAYTEAFF. CDR3 nucleotides: TGTGCCAGCAGCGCTTCGGTGGAGGCATACACTGAAGCTTTCTTT. V usage is TRBV3-1 (or the pseudogene TRBV3-2) and J usage is TRBJ1-1; D gene unclear. The CDR3 consists of 15 residues. Looked up from germline, CDR1 is LGHDT and CDR2 is YNNKEL (reference sequence). Trimming took off 5 bases at V and 3 bases at J, with 16 bases between the two ends.